The next 20 T cell receptor beta chains were all read from a single sample in a study of blood T cell repertoires in COVID-19. TCRdb keeps only in-frame clones here, not all; method: immunoSEQ multiplex PCR. Found here are about 260,000 clones, approximately 86% of them singletons; the top ten hold 0.7%. Sequencing input: peripheral blood. The receptors derive from a human donor in a cohort sampled during active COVID-19.

This rearrangement joins TRBV5-1 to TRBJ2-4, with a weak D call TRBD1 (5 bases). V was cut by 0 bases and J by 4 bases, with 20 bases left in between. This CDR3 has 18 amino acids. The V gene's germline CDR1 is SGHRS and CDR2 YFSETQ. The CDR3 protein is CASSLDFNSRTQKNIQYF. CDR3 nucleotides: TGCGCCAGCAGCTTGGATTTTAATTCCAGGACACAGAAAAACATTCAGTACTTC. Full variable domain (missing parts from reference TRBV5-1 and TRBJ2-4): KAGVTQTPRYLIKTRGQQVTLSCSPISGHRSVSWYQQTPGQGLQFLFEYFSETQRNKGNFPGRFSGRQFSNSRSEMNVSTLELGDSALYLCASSLDFNSRTQKNIQYFGAGTRLSVL.

This rearrangement joins TRBV6-6 to TRBJ1-5; D is possibly TRBD1 (5 bases). CDR1 is MNHNY, CDR2 SVGAGI, per germline (reference sequence). This CDR3 has 14 amino acids. V lost 1 base, J lost 4 bases, and 8 bases lay in between. The CDR3 nucleotides are TGTGCCAGCAGTTACTTTGGGGGGAATCAGCCCCAGCATTTT. This translates into CASSYFGGNQPQHF.

The genes are TRBV10-3 and TRBJ2-5, with a possible D match to TRBD2 (6 bases). Per germline, CDR1 ENHRY and CDR2 SYGVKD. V was shortened by 8 bases and J by 5 bases, with 6 bases between the two germline ends. This CDR3 contains 10 residues. The CDR3 nucleotides read TGTGCCATCGGAGGGGAGACCCAGTACTTC. Translated: CAIGGETQYF.

The chain couples TRBV19 to TRBJ1-2; 10 bases match TRBD1. Germline V CDR1 and CDR2: LNHDA, SQIVND (reference sequence). This CDR3 is built from 16 residues. Losses at the gene ends were 3 bases for V and 2 bases for J; bases not matched to a gene: 6. CDR3 coding DNA: TGTGCCAGTAGTATCCCGGACAGGGGGAGGAACTATGGCTACACCTTC. Protein sequence: CASSIPDRGRNYGYTF. The full variable domain, in which reference TRBV19 and TRBJ1-2 provide the parts outside the CDR3, is DGGITQSPKYLFRKEGQNVTLSCEQNLNHDAMYWYRQDPGQGLRLIYYSQIVNDFQKGDIAEGYSVSREKKESFPLTVTSAQKNPTAFYLCASSIPDRGRNYGYTFGSGTRLTVV.

The chain recombines TRBV29-1 with TRBJ1-5; D unresolved. The V gene lost 6 bases and the J gene lost 3 bases, with 15 bases spanning the gap. CDR1 SQVTM and CDR2 ANQGSEA come from the germline V gene. This CDR3 region has 14 residues. The CDR3 DNA is TGCAGCGTCCAAACGATGGGCTACAATCAGCCCCAGCATTTT. Translated: CSVQTMGYNQPQHF. Full variable domain (outside the CDR3, taken from reference TRBV29-1 and TRBJ1-5): SAVISQKPSRDICQRGTSLTIQCQVDSQVTMMFWYRQQPGQSLTLIATANQGSEATYESGFVIDKFPISRPNLTFSTLTVSNMSPEDSSIYLCSVQTMGYNQPQHFGDGTRLSIL.

The gene calls are TRBV25-1 and TRBJ2-7, with TRBD2 matching 13 bases. V trimming: 10 bases; J trimming: 5 bases; junction bases outside the gene matches: 14. Looked up from germline, CDR1 is MGHDK and CDR2 is SYGVNS. The CDR3 totals 16 residues. Written as DNA, the CDR3 is TGTGCCAAAAATCAGGGACTAGCGGGAAATCGGCACGAGCAGTACTTC. Translation gives CAKNQGLAGNRHEQYF.

V gene TRBV5-1 combines with J gene TRBJ2-7; 10 bases are shared with TRBD1. This CDR3 has 14 amino acids. Germline V gene lookup returns CDR1 SGHRS and CDR2 YFSETQ. Germline trimming cut 0 bases from V and 7 bases from J; bases unmatched to any gene: 4. This chain's CDR3 is CASSLGWTGGEQYF. CDR3 DNA: TGCGCCAGCAGCTTGGGGTGGACAGGGGGAGAGCAGTACTTC.

The V and J genes are TRBV14 and TRBJ2-7; D gene uncertain. V lost 0 bases, J lost 8 bases, and 14 bases lay in between. Germline V CDR1 and CDR2: SGHDN, FVKESK. The CDR3 contains 14 residues. Here the CDR3 DNA reads TGTGCCAGCAGCCAAGATCTGGGCAGCCAGCAGCAGTACTTC. Translation gives CASSQDLGSQQQYF.

The chain links TRBV5-1 to TRBJ1-3; 9 bases align to TRBD1. The germline V gene has CDR1 SGHRS and CDR2 YFSETQ. Germline trimming cut 2 bases from V and 4 bases from J; bases unmatched to any gene: 4. This CDR3 has 15 residues. CDR3 bases: TGCGCCAGCAGCTTACTGACAGGGGGAGGAAACACCATATATTTT. It specifies CASSLLTGGGNTIYF. The whole variable domain, filled in from reference TRBV5-1 and TRBJ1-3, reads KAGVTQTPRYLIKTRGQQVTLSCSPISGHRSVSWYQQTPGQGLQFLFEYFSETQRNKGNFPGRFSGRQFSNSRSEMNVSTLELGDSALYLCASSLLTGGGNTIYFGEGSWLTVV.

The chain recombines TRBV29-1 with TRBJ1-2; tentative D call: TRBD1 (6 bases). Germline-derived CDR1 and CDR2 are SQVTM and ANQGSEA. The CDR3 contains 15 residues. V lost 5 bases and J 3 bases, leaving 19 bases between the germline ends. The CDR3 region has the DNA TGCAGCGTTTTATTGATACAGGGATTGGACTATGGCTACACCTTC. Amino acid sequence: CSVLLIQGLDYGYTF.

The chain uses TRBV6-5 and TRBJ2-7; 9 positions agree with TRBD1. Trimming removed 9 bases from V and 3 bases from J; junction bases left unmatched: 6. CDR1 MNHEY and CDR2 SVGAGI come from the germline V gene. This CDR3 region has 13 residues. The CDR3, as DNA: TGTGCCAGTGGGAGGACAGGGGACTACGAGCAGTACTTC. Translation: CASGRTGDYEQYF.

This chain joins TRBV27 and TRBJ2-1; 10 nucleotides match TRBD2. V was clipped by 7 bases and J by 2 bases; unmatched bases: 23. CDR3 length: 21 amino acids. Germline CDR1 reads MNHEY; CDR2 reads SMNVEV (reference sequence). The CDR3 region is CASKECTERAQREGAYNEQFF. The CDR3 DNA sequence: TGTGCCAGCAAGGAGTGTACAGAAAGGGCCCAGCGGGAGGGAGCCTACAATGAGCAGTTCTTC.

This clone was recorded a few times. J is TRBJ2-2 and V is TRBV5-1, with D possibly being TRBD1 (6 bases). Germline CDR1 SGHRS, CDR2 YFSETQ. CDR3 length equals 13 residues. Trimming shortened V by 4 bases and J by 9 bases, and 13 bases separated the two germline ends. The CDR3, as DNA: TGCGCCAGCAGCGAATCAGGGGTTAGGGAGCTGTTTTTT. Amino acids: CASSESGVRELFF.

The gene calls are TRBV5-4 and TRBJ1-2; 8 bases are shared with TRBD1. Germline assignment: CDR1 SGHNT and CDR2 YYREEE (reference sequence). The V segment lost 0 bases and the J segment 6 bases; nucleotides outside the gene matches: 7. This CDR3 comprises 15 residues. In nucleotides, the CDR3 is TGTGCCAGCAGCTTGGGCCGACAGGGGACCCATGGCTACACCTTC. Residues: CASSLGRQGTHGYTF.

The chain couples TRBV6-6 to TRBJ1-4; D is unclear. Germline V gene data show CDR1 as MNHNY and CDR2 as SVGAGI (reference sequence). CDR3 size: 15 residues. V was pared by 2 bases and J by 4 bases, with 11 bases between. CDR3 bases: TGTGCCAGCAGTTACGTCCCACAGATTAATGAAAAACTGTTTTTT. Protein sequence: CASSYVPQINEKLFF.

The chain has TRBV5-1 and TRBJ2-2, with D possibly TRBD2 on 6 matching bases. Germline V gives CDR1 SGHRS, CDR2 YFSETQ. The V end lost 0 bases, the J end lost 2 bases, and 11 bases lay between the germline ends. CDR3 length: 16 amino acids. CDR3 sequence: CASSLVPGDNTGELFF. The CDR3 nucleotides are TGCGCCAGCAGCTTGGTCCCGGGGGATAACACCGGGGAGCTGTTTTTT.

The CDR3 region has the DNA TGTGCCAGCACCGGAGACAGGGTAGGAGATGGCTACACCTTC. Translating it yields CASTGDRVGDGYTF. The rearrangement links TRBV6-6 to TRBJ1-2; 7 nucleotides line up with TRBD1. CDR3 length equals 14 residues. Germline V lookup: CDR1 MNHNY, CDR2 SVGAGI (reference sequence). J gave up 6 bases and V 7 bases, and 11 bases lay outside the gene matches.

The V and J genes are TRBV2 and TRBJ2-6, with D perhaps TRBD1 (6 bases). This CDR3 has 17 amino acids. Germline CDR1 reads SNHLY; CDR2 reads FYNNEI. Trimming took off 8 bases at V and 0 bases at J, with 17 bases between the two ends. As DNA, the CDR3 is TGTGCCAGCGGGAACAGGGTAGCCTCCTCTGGGGCCAACGTCCTGACTTTC. Translation gives CASGNRVASSGANVLTF.

This clone has only one observation. The genes are TRBV5-1 and TRBJ2-7, with D possibly being TRBD1 (8 bases). V lost 4 bases and J lost 5, with 16 bases in between. The CDR3 has 14 residues. Per the germline V gene, CDR1 is SGHRS and CDR2 is YFSETQ. The CDR3 spells CASSLEQGGDEQYF. CDR3 DNA: TGCGCCAGCAGCCTTGAACAGGGGGGGGACGAGCAGTACTTC.

The table lists this clone with a count of one. The chain employs TRBV5-1 and TRBJ1-1, with 8 bases lining up with TRBD1. With 4 bases clipped from V and 4 bases from J, the junction kept 6 bases outside the gene matches. Germline V CDR1 and CDR2: SGHRS, YFSETQ. The CDR3 consists of 14 residues. The CDR3 sequence is CASSPTGGSTEAFF. The CDR3 region has the DNA TGCGCCAGCAGCCCTACAGGGGGTAGCACTGAAGCTTTCTTT.